The entry below gives a single T cell receptor (beta chain) sequence along with its context. Its specificity is not known. CDR3 length equals 14 residues. The ends were cut back, 8 bases at V and 4 bases at J, with 14 bases in the middle. The germline V gene has CDR1 SNHLY and CDR2 FYNNEI. Each subset's genomic DNA was shared equally among a number of immunoSEQ plates. TCRdb's table, derived via immunoSEQ multiplex PCR, lists solely in-frame clones and lacks some. The data hold roughly 2,500,000 clones, with 80% to 95% observed a single time. The sample originates from a study of shared clonotypes between healthy human individuals. Points from the study as a whole: Relative to clonotypes present in all four donors, those not shared had lower generation probabilities.

The study separated CD4+ cells into CD45RA+ naive and CD45RA-negative memory subsets. Sequencing was done on a sample of naive CD4+ T cells from PBMCs. Subset in this sample: CD45RA+ positively selected. This chain uses TRBV2 with TRBJ1-4; D gene ambiguous. The sequence was obtained from a man aged 18 to 29 in good health. Some clones in this sample may be carry-over from other donors' samples. CDR3: CASALDGLNEKLFF. The CDR3 DNA is TGTGCCAGCGCCCTCGACGGTCTTAATGAAAAACTGTTTTTT.